This is a list of T cell receptor beta chains from one sample in a study of T-cell memory formation after mild COVID-19. TCRdb re-analysed the 5' RACE reads in MiXCR, keeping a single row per CDR3 protein. Seen here are under 550,000 distinct CDR3 sequences, 18% observed once, and the top ten hold approximately 21%. What was sequenced was PBMCs or a T cell subset sorted from them (not recorded which). The receptors derive from a man aged 18 to 29 who had mild COVID-19 (a few samples of this study predate the infection). Cell type and time point are not known. Both conserved end residues are part of each CDR3. D genes are given only for firm matches. The size of a clone is reported for some rows only, either as once, few or many, or as a class for expanded clones.

CDR3nt: TGTGCCAGCAGAAACCAGGGGTTTGAAGCTTTCTTT
CDR3aa: CASRNQGFEAFF
v_gene: TRBV7-6
abundance: .
d_gene: .
len: 12
j_gene: TRBJ1-1

CDR3nt: TGTGCCAGCAGTTACTCGCAGTGGTATGAGCAGTTCTTC
CDR3aa: CASSYSQWYEQFF
v_gene: TRBV6-2/TRBV6-3
abundance: few
d_gene: .
len: 13
j_gene: TRBJ2-1

CDR3nt: TGTGCCAGCAGTTACTCGGTAGACCTTGAAGCTTTCTTT
CDR3aa: CASSYSVDLEAFF
v_gene: TRBV6-5
abundance: .
d_gene: .
len: 13
j_gene: TRBJ1-1

CDR3nt: TGCGCCAGCAGCCCTCACGGGGAGCGAGAGACCCAGTACTTC
CDR3aa: CASSPHGERETQYF
v_gene: TRBV5-1
abundance: many
d_gene: .
len: 14
j_gene: TRBJ2-5

CDR3nt: TGTGCCAGCAGTTACTCGGGAGGGGGCCCTTCCTACAATGAGCAGTTCTTC
CDR3aa: CASSYSGGGPSYNEQFF
v_gene: TRBV6-2/TRBV6-3
abundance: .
d_gene: .
len: 17
j_gene: TRBJ2-1

CDR3nt: TGTGCCAGCAGCTTTGGTAGGGCGGTAGGATCGGAGACCCAGTACTTC
CDR3aa: CASSFGRAVGSETQYF
v_gene: TRBV5-5
abundance: many
d_gene: .
len: 16
j_gene: TRBJ2-5

CDR3nt: TGCGCCAGCAGCTCACCGACTCTTACCCACACAGATACGCAGTATTTT
CDR3aa: CASSSPTLTHTDTQYF
v_gene: TRBV5-1
abundance: many
d_gene: .
len: 16
j_gene: TRBJ2-3

CDR3nt: TGTGCCAGCAGCTATACTAGCGGGGGACCCTCCTACGAGCAGTACTTC
CDR3aa: CASSYTSGGPSYEQYF
v_gene: TRBV7-9
abundance: few
d_gene: TRBD2
len: 16
j_gene: TRBJ2-7

CDR3nt: TGTGCCAGCAGCCAAGGGGCAGGGGAAGCGGATACGCAGTATTTT
CDR3aa: CASSQGAGEADTQYF
v_gene: TRBV3-1
abundance: .
d_gene: .
len: 15
j_gene: TRBJ2-3

CDR3nt: TGCGCCAGCAGCTTGGATAGCGGGGGGCTTTACAATGAGCAGTTCTTC
CDR3aa: CASSLDSGGLYNEQFF
v_gene: TRBV5-1
abundance: .
d_gene: TRBD2
len: 16
j_gene: TRBJ2-1

CDR3nt: TGTGCCAGCAGCCCTTGGACTAGCGGGGGGGGTGAGCAGTTCTTC
CDR3aa: CASSPWTSGGGEQFF
v_gene: TRBV7-2
abundance: few
d_gene: TRBD2
len: 15
j_gene: TRBJ2-1

CDR3nt: TGTGCCAGCAGCTCTATCAGGGGGACTGGGGCCAACGTCCTGACTTTC
CDR3aa: CASSSIRGTGANVLTF
v_gene: TRBV11-2
abundance: .
d_gene: TRBD1
len: 16
j_gene: TRBJ2-6

CDR3nt: TGCGCCAGCAGCTTGGAATACAATGAGCAGTTCTTC
CDR3aa: CASSLEYNEQFF
v_gene: TRBV5-1
abundance: few
d_gene: .
len: 12
j_gene: TRBJ2-1

CDR3nt: TGTGCCAGCAGCTTAGCAAGGAGCGGGGGCCCGCTTGATTTT
CDR3aa: CASSLARSGGPLDF
v_gene: TRBV7-2
abundance: .
d_gene: TRBD2
len: 14
j_gene: TRBJ2-3

CDR3nt: TGTGCCTGGAGTGTAGGGCAGCTAGCCAAAAACATTCAGTACTTC
CDR3aa: CAWSVGQLAKNIQYF
v_gene: TRBV30
abundance: .
d_gene: .
len: 15
j_gene: TRBJ2-4

CDR3nt: TGTGCCAGCTCAGGCGACAGGGAGCTCTACGAGCAGTACTTC
CDR3aa: CASSGDRELYEQYF
v_gene: TRBV18
abundance: many
d_gene: TRBD1
len: 14
j_gene: TRBJ2-7

CDR3nt: TGTGCCAGCAGTTATGGGACAGTACACACCGGGGAGCTGTTTTTT
CDR3aa: CASSYGTVHTGELFF
v_gene: TRBV6-5
abundance: few
d_gene: TRBD1
len: 15
j_gene: TRBJ2-2

CDR3nt: TGCGCCAGCCGAGGGCTCTCCTACAATGAGCAGTTCTTC
CDR3aa: CASRGLSYNEQFF
v_gene: TRBV10-2
abundance: .
d_gene: .
len: 13
j_gene: TRBJ2-1

CDR3nt: TGTGCCAGCAGCACGCGACCGACAACGAACTATGGCTACACCTTC
CDR3aa: CASSTRPTTNYGYTF
v_gene: TRBV9
abundance: few
d_gene: .
len: 15
j_gene: TRBJ1-2

CDR3nt: TGTGCCAGCAGTTTTAGAGGGAAACTGAACACTGAAGCTTTCTTT
CDR3aa: CASSFRGKLNTEAFF
v_gene: TRBV12-3/TRBV12-4
abundance: few
d_gene: .
len: 15
j_gene: TRBJ1-1

CDR3nt: TGTGCCAGCAGTTTAGTAAATACAGATACGCAGTATTTT
CDR3aa: CASSLVNTDTQYF
v_gene: TRBV12-3/TRBV12-4
abundance: .
d_gene: .
len: 13
j_gene: TRBJ2-3

CDR3nt: TGTGCCAGCAGCCAAGTTGGGACGTATTCCTACGAGCAGTACTTC
CDR3aa: CASSQVGTYSYEQYF
v_gene: TRBV3-1
abundance: few
d_gene: .
len: 15
j_gene: TRBJ2-7

CDR3nt: TGTGCCAGCAGTTACTCGATTGGCTCAGGAAGCAACTATGGCTACACCTTC
CDR3aa: CASSYSIGSGSNYGYTF
v_gene: TRBV6-6
abundance: few
d_gene: .
len: 17
j_gene: TRBJ1-2

CDR3nt: TGTGCCAGCAGCTCACCCGGGACAGGGGCCGGGGAGCTGTTTTTT
CDR3aa: CASSSPGTGAGELFF
v_gene: TRBV7-2
abundance: few
d_gene: TRBD1
len: 15
j_gene: TRBJ2-2

CDR3nt: TGTGCCAGCTCACAACTAGCGGGGCGCACAGATACGCAGTATTTT
CDR3aa: CASSQLAGRTDTQYF
v_gene: TRBV18
abundance: few
d_gene: TRBD2
len: 15
j_gene: TRBJ2-3

CDR3nt: TGCAGTGCTTTAGGGACTGGGGAGGTTTTCTTT
CDR3aa: CSALGTGEVFF
v_gene: TRBV20-1
abundance: .
d_gene: .
len: 11
j_gene: TRBJ1-1

CDR3nt: TGTGCCAGCCGAACGTCGGCGGGGGGGCCAGGGACCCAGTACTTC
CDR3aa: CASRTSAGGPGTQYF
v_gene: TRBV12-3/TRBV12-4
abundance: .
d_gene: TRBD2
len: 15
j_gene: TRBJ2-5

CDR3nt: TGTGCCAGCAGCAAACTAGCGGGGGGGCCAGATACGCAGTATTTT
CDR3aa: CASSKLAGGPDTQYF
v_gene: TRBV28
abundance: few
d_gene: TRBD2
len: 15
j_gene: TRBJ2-3

CDR3nt: TGTGCCAGCAGCCTCACAGGGGCAAGCACTGAAGCTTTCTTT
CDR3aa: CASSLTGASTEAFF
v_gene: TRBV9
abundance: few
d_gene: TRBD1
len: 14
j_gene: TRBJ1-1

CDR3nt: TGCAGTGCACCTCAGACAGGGATAAATTCACCCCTCCACTTT
CDR3aa: CSAPQTGINSPLHF
v_gene: TRBV20-1
abundance: many
d_gene: TRBD1
len: 14
j_gene: TRBJ1-6

CDR3nt: TGTGCCAGCAGCGGAAGGGGCCTCACAGATACGCAGTATTTT
CDR3aa: CASSGRGLTDTQYF
v_gene: TRBV7-2
abundance: .
d_gene: .
len: 14
j_gene: TRBJ2-3

CDR3nt: TGTGCCAGCAGCTTAGCGCTTGGACAGGGGGTGTCCTACGAGCAGTACTTC
CDR3aa: CASSLALGQGVSYEQYF
v_gene: TRBV7-2
abundance: .
d_gene: TRBD1
len: 17
j_gene: TRBJ2-7

CDR3nt: TGTGCCAGCATCTCAGGGCAGACCCAGTACTTC
CDR3aa: CASISGQTQYF
v_gene: TRBV7-9
abundance: .
d_gene: .
len: 11
j_gene: TRBJ2-5

CDR3nt: TGTGCCAGTAGTACAGCACCTAGGACGGAAAACAATCAGCCCCAGCATTTT
CDR3aa: CASSTAPRTENNQPQHF
v_gene: TRBV19
abundance: .
d_gene: .
len: 17
j_gene: TRBJ1-5

CDR3nt: TGTGCCAGCAGTCCCGCGAGGGAGACTGAAGCTTTCTTT
CDR3aa: CASSPARETEAFF
v_gene: TRBV2
abundance: .
d_gene: .
len: 13
j_gene: TRBJ1-1

CDR3nt: TGTGCCATCAGTGTGGGAAGGAACACCGGGGAGCTGTTTTTT
CDR3aa: CAISVGRNTGELFF
v_gene: TRBV10-3
abundance: few
d_gene: .
len: 14
j_gene: TRBJ2-2

CDR3nt: TGTGCCAGCAGCCAAGAAGTGGAGGGCACAGGGAAGATAGAGAACACTGAAGCTTTCTTT
CDR3aa: CASSQEVEGTGKIENTEAFF
v_gene: TRBV3-1
abundance: .
d_gene: .
len: 20
j_gene: TRBJ1-1

CDR3nt: TGTGCCAGCAGCTTGTGGGGTTACACCGGGGAGCTGTTTTTT
CDR3aa: CASSLWGYTGELFF
v_gene: TRBV5-6
abundance: few
d_gene: .
len: 14
j_gene: TRBJ2-2

CDR3nt: TGTGCCAGCAGCATAATGGGCCGCAATCAGCCCCAGCATTTT
CDR3aa: CASSIMGRNQPQHF
v_gene: TRBV7-9
abundance: .
d_gene: .
len: 14
j_gene: TRBJ1-5

CDR3nt: TGTGCCACCAGCAGAGTGGGAGGGTTTGGCGGGGAGCTGTTTTTT
CDR3aa: CATSRVGGFGGELFF
v_gene: TRBV15
abundance: few
d_gene: TRBD2
len: 15
j_gene: TRBJ2-2

CDR3nt: TGTGCCAGTGGGGAGAGCAATTCACCCCTCCACTTT
CDR3aa: CASGESNSPLHF
v_gene: TRBV7-9
abundance: few
d_gene: .
len: 12
j_gene: TRBJ1-6

CDR3nt: TGTGCCAGCAGCACAAATCGGGGGGAGCTGTTTTTT
CDR3aa: CASSTNRGELFF
v_gene: TRBV7-3
abundance: .
d_gene: .
len: 12
j_gene: TRBJ2-2

CDR3nt: TGTGCCTGGAGTGTACGGAACAGACCGAATTCACCCCTCCACTTT
CDR3aa: CAWSVRNRPNSPLHF
v_gene: TRBV30
abundance: .
d_gene: .
len: 15
j_gene: TRBJ1-6

CDR3nt: TGTGCCAGCAGCCCCGTGGGGTCCACCGCCACAGATACGCAGTATTTT
CDR3aa: CASSPVGSTATDTQYF
v_gene: TRBV12-3/TRBV12-4
abundance: many
d_gene: .
len: 16
j_gene: TRBJ2-3

CDR3nt: TGTGCCAGCAGCTTAAGTGGGGCCGGTGGCTACACCTTC
CDR3aa: CASSLSGAGGYTF
v_gene: TRBV7-3
abundance: .
d_gene: .
len: 13
j_gene: TRBJ1-2

CDR3nt: TGCGCCAGCAGCCAGCAGACAGGGGTTCTCTATGGCTACACCTTC
CDR3aa: CASSQQTGVLYGYTF
v_gene: TRBV4-3
abundance: .
d_gene: TRBD1
len: 15
j_gene: TRBJ1-2

CDR3nt: TGTGCCACCAGTGATTCACGCGGGGGGGACAATGAGCAGTTCTTC
CDR3aa: CATSDSRGGDNEQFF
v_gene: TRBV24-1
abundance: .
d_gene: TRBD2
len: 15
j_gene: TRBJ2-1

CDR3nt: TGTGCCAGCAGCTTACTGCAAGGCTATGAGCAGTTCTTC
CDR3aa: CASSLLQGYEQFF
v_gene: TRBV7-9
abundance: .
d_gene: .
len: 13
j_gene: TRBJ2-1

CDR3nt: TGCAGCGTTGTCGCCAGAAATGAAAAACTGTTTTTT
CDR3aa: CSVVARNEKLFF
v_gene: TRBV29-1
abundance: .
d_gene: .
len: 12
j_gene: TRBJ1-4

CDR3nt: TGTGCCAGCAGCCCTTGGGACAGTTCGAGGACATATAGCAATCAGCCCCAGCATTTT
CDR3aa: CASSPWDSSRTYSNQPQHF
v_gene: TRBV5-5
abundance: many
d_gene: TRBD1
len: 19
j_gene: TRBJ1-5